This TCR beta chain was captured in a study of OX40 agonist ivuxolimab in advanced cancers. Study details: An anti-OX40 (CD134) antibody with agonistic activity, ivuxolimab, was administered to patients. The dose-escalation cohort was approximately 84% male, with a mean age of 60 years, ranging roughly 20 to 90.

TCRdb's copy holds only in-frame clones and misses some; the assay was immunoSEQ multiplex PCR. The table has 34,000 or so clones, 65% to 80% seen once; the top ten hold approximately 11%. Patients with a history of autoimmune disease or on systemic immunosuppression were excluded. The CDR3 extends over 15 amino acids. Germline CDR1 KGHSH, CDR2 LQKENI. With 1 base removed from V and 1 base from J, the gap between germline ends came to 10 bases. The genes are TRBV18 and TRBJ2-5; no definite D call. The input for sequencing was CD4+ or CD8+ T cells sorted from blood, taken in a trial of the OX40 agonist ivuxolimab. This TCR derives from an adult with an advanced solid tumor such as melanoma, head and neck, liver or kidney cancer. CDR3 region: CASSPRWAVQETQYF. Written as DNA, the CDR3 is TGTGCCAGCTCACCACGGTGGGCAGTCCAAGAGACCCAGTACTTC. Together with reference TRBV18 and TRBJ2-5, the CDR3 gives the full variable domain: NAGVMQNPRHLVRRRGQEARLRCSPMKGHSHVYWYRQLPEEGLKFMVYLQKENIIDESGMPKERFSAEFPKEGPSILRIQQVVRGDSAAYFCASSPRWAVQETQYFGPGTRLLVL.